The rows below give T cell receptor beta chains drawn from one sample of a study of blood T cell repertoires in COVID-19. TCRdb's table, derived via immunoSEQ multiplex PCR, lists solely in-frame clones and lacks some. The sample holds roughly 140,000 clones, 85% to 90% seen once. Sample: peripheral blood. All receptors come from a woman aged 60-75 years with active COVID-19. Each CDR3 is given with its conserved first and last residue. A D gene is named only where the DNA matches it firmly. Clone sizes are given selectively: once, few, many, or a class where the clone is expanded.

TRBV18,NA,TRBJ2-7,NA,19,CASSPRALSPPHSSYEQYF,TGTGCCAGCTCACCCCGCGCCCTTAGCCCCCCGCATAGCTCCTACGAGCAGTACTTC
TRBV5-4,TRBD1,TRBJ2-3,NA,16,CASSLKDRASTDTQYF,TGTGCCAGCAGCTTGAAAGACAGGGCCAGCACAGATACGCAGTATTTT
TRBV5-6,NA,TRBJ2-7,NA,14,CASSLGWQDYEQYF,TGTGCCAGCAGCTTGGGTTGGCAGGATTACGAGCAGTACTTC
TRBV28,NA,TRBJ2-5,NA,14,CASSLLASGETQYF,TGTGCCAGCAGTCTTCTAGCGAGTGGGGAGACCCAGTACTTC
TRBV3-1/TRBV3-2,TRBD2,TRBJ2-3,NA,16,CASSRPTSGSTDTQYF,TGTGCCAGCAGCCGCCCGACTAGCGGGAGCACAGATACGCAGTATTTT
TRBV3-1/TRBV3-2,NA,TRBJ2-7,NA,14,CASSALGSSYEQYF,TGTGCCAGCAGCGCGTTAGGGAGCTCCTACGAGCAGTACTTC
TRBV5-6,TRBD1,TRBJ1-2,NA,19,CASSRPPGQGASRGYGYTF,TGTGCCAGCAGCCGACCTCCGGGACAGGGGGCATCCCGTGGCTATGGCTACACCTTC
TRBV21-1,NA,TRBJ1-1,NA,12,CASSDPTTEAFF,TGTGCCAGCAGCGATCCGACAACTGAAGCTTTCTTT
TRBV7-9,TRBD2,TRBJ2-2,once,17,CASSFGLAGGGTGELFF,TGTGCCAGCAGCTTCGGACTAGCGGGAGGAGGCACCGGGGAGCTGTTTTTT
TRBV7-8,NA,TRBJ1-6,NA,16,CASSLSQGGRFSPLHF,TGTGCCAGCAGCTTATCCCAGGGCGGAAGGTTTTCACCCCTCCACTTT
TRBV7-3,TRBD1,TRBJ2-6,NA,16,CASSGQVISGANVLTF,TGTGCCAGCTCGGGACAGGTGATCTCTGGGGCCAACGTCCTGACTTTC
TRBV5-4,TRBD2,TRBJ2-7,NA,15,CASSPGLAGLGEQYF,TGTGCCAGCAGCCCCGGCCTAGCGGGTTTAGGGGAGCAGTACTTC
TRBV7-3,TRBD2,TRBJ2-6,NA,18,CASSSGGRRLSGANVLTF,TGTGCCAGCAGCTCGGGGGGACGGAGGCTCTCTGGGGCCAACGTCCTGACTTTC
TRBV7-9,TRBD2,TRBJ2-1,NA,15,CASSSPLAGGYEQFF,TGTGCCAGCAGCTCACCTCTAGCGGGAGGGTATGAGCAGTTCTTC
TRBV5-1,TRBD2,TRBJ2-1,NA,17,CASTPSPLAGGYNEQFF,TGCGCCAGCACCCCCTCTCCATTAGCGGGCGGCTACAATGAGCAGTTCTTC
TRBV19,NA,TRBJ2-2,NA,15,CASSISAGLTGELFF,TGTGCCAGTAGTATCTCCGCCGGACTCACCGGGGAGCTGTTTTTT
TRBV11-2,NA,TRBJ2-5,NA,12,CASSFREETQYF,TGTGCCAGCAGCTTCAGGGAAGAGACCCAGTACTTC
TRBV28,TRBD1,TRBJ1-2,NA,15,CASNQGTGGSYGYTF,TGTGCCAGCAACCAGGGGACAGGGGGTTCATATGGCTACACCTTC
TRBV5-1,NA,TRBJ2-7,NA,14,CASRSQVSSYEQYF,TGCGCCAGCAGGTCGCAGGTGAGCTCCTACGAGCAGTACTTC
TRBV7-8,TRBD1,TRBJ2-5,few,14,CASSSHRGQETQYF,TGTGCCAGCAGCAGCCACAGGGGGCAAGAGACCCAGTACTTC
TRBV27,TRBD2,TRBJ2-7,NA,15,CASSLGGRGSYEQYF,TGTGCCAGCAGTTTAGGCGGGAGAGGGTCCTACGAGCAGTACTTC
TRBV7-9,NA,TRBJ2-7,NA,15,CASSLDRGPVGEQYF,TGTGCCAGCAGCTTAGATAGGGGTCCTGTTGGCGAGCAGTACTTC
TRBV12-3/TRBV12-4,NA,TRBJ2-7,NA,11,CASSRGYEQYF,TGTGCCAGCAGTAGAGGATACGAGCAGTACTTC
TRBV7-3,TRBD1,TRBJ2-7,NA,15,CASSKSGTGSYEQYF,TGTGCCAGCAGCAAATCCGGGACAGGGTCGTACGAGCAGTACTTC
TRBV14,TRBD1,TRBJ2-3,NA,16,CASSKIGQGVADTQYF,TGTGCCAGCAGTAAAATTGGACAGGGTGTGGCAGATACGCAGTATTTT
TRBV7-3,NA,TRBJ1-2,NA,13,CASTSGYESGYTF,TGTGCCAGCACCTCAGGGTACGAAAGTGGCTACACCTTC
TRBV19,TRBD1,TRBJ1-5,NA,15,CASRPTGANSQPQHF,TGTGCCAGTAGACCGACAGGGGCGAATAGTCAGCCCCAGCATTTT
TRBV25-1,NA,TRBJ2-5,NA,14,CASSEFIGRETQYF,TGTGCCAGCAGTGAATTCATCGGGAGAGAGACCCAGTACTTC
TRBV7-2,NA,TRBJ2-2,NA,12,CASSLGLGELFF,TGTGCCAGCAGCTTAGGTCTCGGGGAGCTGTTTTTT
TRBV7-2,TRBD2,TRBJ2-1,NA,15,CASSFLLAAYNEQFF,TGTGCCAGCAGCTTTCTACTAGCGGCCTACAATGAGCAGTTCTTC
TRBV4-2,TRBD2,TRBJ2-6,few,20,CASSQVNRGGRASGANVLTF,TGTGCCAGCAGCCAAGTAAACCGAGGCGGGAGGGCCTCTGGGGCCAACGTCCTGACTTTC
TRBV24-1,NA,TRBJ1-2,NA,14,CATSRRDLREGYTF,TGTGCCACCAGCCGGAGGGACCTTAGGGAGGGCTACACCTTC
TRBV27,NA,TRBJ1-1,NA,15,CASRSRLGRSTEAFF,TGTGCCAGCAGAAGCCGTCTCGGTAGGAGCACTGAAGCTTTCTTT
TRBV6-2/TRBV6-3,NA,TRBJ1-2,NA,12,CASSPRGYGYTF,TGTGCCAGCAGCCCCCGCGGCTATGGCTACACCTTC
TRBV28,NA,TRBJ2-5,NA,15,CASSSRGPGPETQYF,TGTGCCAGCAGTTCCAGGGGTCCGGGACCGGAGACCCAGTACTTC
TRBV14,NA,TRBJ2-2,NA,15,CASSHLGRWAGELFF,TGTGCCAGCAGCCACTTGGGCCGTTGGGCCGGGGAGCTGTTTTTT
TRBV29-1,TRBD1,TRBJ2-1,once,13,CSVGTGGYNEQFF,TGCAGCGTCGGGACAGGGGGCTACAATGAGCAGTTCTTC
TRBV29-1,NA,TRBJ2-7,NA,12,CSVEVRIREQYF,TGCAGCGTTGAGGTCCGAATCCGGGAGCAGTACTTC
TRBV5-7,TRBD2,TRBJ2-7,NA,16,CASSHGGAETPYEQYF,TGTGCCAGCAGTCACGGGGGGGCGGAGACCCCCTACGAGCAGTACTTC
TRBV3-1/TRBV3-2,NA,TRBJ1-2,NA,16,CASSHADSPFDYGYTF,TGTGCCAGCAGCCATGCGGACAGCCCGTTCGACTATGGCTACACCTTC
TRBV28,TRBD1,TRBJ2-7,NA,15,CASRVGGDRGHEQYF,TGTGCCAGCAGAGTCGGTGGGGACAGGGGGCACGAGCAGTACTTC
TRBV20-1,TRBD1,TRBJ1-2,NA,13,CSASDRGNYGYTF,TGCAGTGCTAGTGACAGGGGGAACTATGGCTACACCTTC
TRBV19,TRBD1,TRBJ1-1,NA,13,CASRDRGPTEAFF,TGTGCCAGTAGGGACAGGGGCCCCACTGAAGCTTTCTTT
TRBV28,NA,TRBJ1-6,NA,14,CASSLGQYNSPLHF,TGTGCCAGCAGTTTAGGCCAGTATAATTCACCCCTCCACTTT
TRBV9,TRBD2,TRBJ2-7,NA,16,CASSGGTSGRSYEQYF,TGTGCCAGCAGCGGAGGGACTAGCGGGAGATCCTACGAGCAGTACTTC
TRBV9,NA,TRBJ1-1,NA,13,CASSVDLNTEAFF,TGTGCCAGCAGCGTCGACTTAAACACTGAAGCTTTCTTT